This T cell receptor beta chain was sequenced in a study of OX40 agonist ivuxolimab in advanced cancers. Clones were sequenced by immunoSEQ multiplex PCR, and TCRdb holds only the in-frame ones, with some missing. In the table there are roughly 110,000 clones, under 95% of which are singletons. Germline V CDR1 and CDR2: SEHNR, FQNEAQ (reference sequence). Trimming stripped 1 base from V and 0 bases from J, with 6 bases between. The CDR3 extends over 14 amino acids. The TCR was taken from an adult with an advanced solid tumor such as melanoma, head and neck, liver or kidney cancer. The material was CD4+ or CD8+ T cells sorted from blood, obtained in a trial of the OX40 agonist ivuxolimab. The chain combines TRBV7-9 with TRBJ1-1; no definite D call. CDR3 sequence reads: CASSLGGLNTEAFF. The CDR3 DNA sequence: TGTGCCAGCAGCTTAGGAGGGCTGAACACTGAAGCTTTCTTT.